The TCR beta chain described here comes from a study of T cells after yellow fever vaccination. Findings and limits, study-wide: Across the CD4 and CD8 compartments, a small share of clonotypes was present in both. Most primary-vaccination clones reappeared after the booster (around 95% CD4, 85% to 90% CD8).

The CDR3 sequence is 13 residues long. V shed 6 bases and J shed 8 bases, with 16 bases lying between them. Germline V gives CDR1 WNHNN, CDR2 SYGVQD (reference sequence). The authors made TCR cDNA by 5'RACE template switching, adding a universal primer site and UMIs. TCRdb re-derived calls from the 5' RACE reads in MiXCR, one entry per CDR3 protein. Here the sample spans about 340,000 distinct CDR3 sequences, approximately 13% being singletons. As concerns this clonotype: Its antigen is as yet unknown.

The material was CD4+ T cells sorted from PBMCs, obtained 15 days after the yellow fever booster vaccination. This chain uses TRBV10-1 with TRBJ1-2; no clear D. The receptor's source is a man between 18 and 35 years old who received the YFV17D yellow fever vaccine. CDR3 residues: CASSPSLVEGYTF. CDR3 sequence (DNA): TGCGCCAGCAGCCCATCTCTCGTGGAGGGCTACACCTTC.